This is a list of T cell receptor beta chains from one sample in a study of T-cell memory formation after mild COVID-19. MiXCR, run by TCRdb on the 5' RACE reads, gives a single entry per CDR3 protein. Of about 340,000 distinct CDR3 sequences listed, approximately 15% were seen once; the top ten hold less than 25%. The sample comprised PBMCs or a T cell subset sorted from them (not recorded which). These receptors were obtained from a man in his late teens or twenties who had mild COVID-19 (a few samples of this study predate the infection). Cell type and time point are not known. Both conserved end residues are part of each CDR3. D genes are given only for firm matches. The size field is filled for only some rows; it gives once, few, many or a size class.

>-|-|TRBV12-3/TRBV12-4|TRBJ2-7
CASSSQAHEQYF
TGTGCCAGCAGTTCACAGGCCCACGAGCAGTACTTC
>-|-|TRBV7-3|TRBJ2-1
CASSLIGHLLGEQFF
TGTGCCAGCAGCTTAATTGGACACCTTTTGGGTGAGCAGTTCTTC
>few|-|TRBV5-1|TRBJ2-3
CASSLTGERTDTQYF
TGCGCCAGCAGCTTAACGGGGGAGCGCACAGATACGCAGTATTTT
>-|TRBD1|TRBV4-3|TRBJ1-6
CASSDRGEGSPLHF
TGCGCCAGCAGCGACAGGGGGGAGGGTTCACCCCTCCACTTT
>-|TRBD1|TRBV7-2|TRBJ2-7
CASSPDRGKYEQYF
TGTGCCAGCAGTCCGGACAGGGGCAAATACGAGCAGTACTTC
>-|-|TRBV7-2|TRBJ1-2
CASSLLGTDQSYGYTF
TGTGCCAGCAGCTTACTTGGGACGGATCAAAGCTATGGCTACACCTTC
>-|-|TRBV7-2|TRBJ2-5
CASKRGQLQETQYF
TGTGCCAGCAAAAGGGGCCAGCTCCAAGAGACCCAGTACTTC
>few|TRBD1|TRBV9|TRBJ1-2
CASSVRTTGESGYTF
TGTGCCAGCAGCGTTAGAACCACAGGGGAAAGTGGCTACACCTTC
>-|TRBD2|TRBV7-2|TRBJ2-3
CASSLPRDLAGPTDTQYF
TGTGCCAGCAGCTTACCTAGAGATCTAGCGGGGCCCACAGATACGCAGTATTTT
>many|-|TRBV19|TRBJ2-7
CASSIDRRTDRYF
TGTGCCAGTAGTATAGATCGACGGACTGACAGGTACTTC
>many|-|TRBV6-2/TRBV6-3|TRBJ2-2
CASKITGFTGELFF
TGTGCCAGCAAAATCACAGGATTCACCGGGGAGCTGTTTTTT
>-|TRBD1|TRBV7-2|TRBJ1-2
CASSRLGQGSFYTF
TGTGCCAGCAGTCGATTAGGACAGGGATCCTTCTACACCTTC
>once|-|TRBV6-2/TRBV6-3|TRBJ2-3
CAASGGVLGTQYF
TGTGCCGCCTCAGGAGGCGTATTGGGTACGCAGTATTTT
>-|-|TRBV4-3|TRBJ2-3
CASSQARGMTDTQYF
TGCGCCAGCAGCCAAGCCCGCGGGATGACAGATACGCAGTATTTT
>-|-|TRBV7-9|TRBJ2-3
CASSSAGADTQYF
TGTGCCAGCAGCTCCGCCGGGGCCGATACGCAGTATTTT
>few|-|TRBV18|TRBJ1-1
CASSPRAGTEAFF
TGTGCCAGCTCACCACGCGCGGGTACTGAAGCTTTCTTT